These 3 T cell receptor beta chains were all obtained from the same sample, sequenced in a study of shared clonotypes between healthy human individuals. Assay used: immunoSEQ multiplex PCR; TCRdb lists only in-frame clones, some missing. The table shows around 2.5 million clones, with approximately 94% occurring only once. The sample consisted of naive CD4+ T cells from PBMCs. Subset noted: CD45RA+ positively selected. The receptors were sampled from a man aged 18 to 35 in good health. Some clones in this sample may be carry-over from other donors' samples.

This clone occurred once. Other DNA sequences in this specimen translate into the identical CDR3. The V call is TRBV28, the J call TRBJ2-3; TRBD1 or TRBD2 may be the D gene (6 bases each). CDR1 MDHEN and CDR2 SYDVKM come from the germline V gene. This CDR3 comprises 13 residues. The V end lost 2 bases, the J end lost 6 bases, and 9 bases lay between the germline ends. For the CDR3, the DNA is TGTGCCAGCAGTTTAACAGGGAGGGATACGCAGTATTTT. Protein sequence: CASSLTGRDTQYF.

The table lists this clone with a count of one. This chain joins TRBV6-1 and TRBJ1-2; 11 nucleotides align to TRBD1. Germline values: CDR1 MNHNS, CDR2 SASEGT. V shed 4 bases, J shed 7 bases, and the junction held 17 bases outside the gene matches. This CDR3 comprises 18 residues. The CDR3 reads CASSVNPMGQGGWTGYTF. In DNA form, the CDR3 reads TGTGCCAGCAGTGTTAACCCCATGGGACAGGGGGGATGGACTGGCTACACCTTC.

The genes are TRBV7-3 and TRBJ2-3; 11 nucleotides agree with TRBD1. Germline V gene data show CDR1 as SGHTA and CDR2 as FQGTGA. The CDR3 totals 17 residues. V shed 5 bases and J 4 bases; nucleotides not matched to a gene: 11. CDR3: CASSLLMLDRGPDTQYF. CDR3 nucleotides: TGTGCCAGCAGCCTATTAATGTTGGACAGGGGGCCAGATACGCAGTATTTT.